The 27 T cell receptor beta chains given below trace back to one sample, sequenced in a study of cytomegalovirus exposure and HLA in healthy donors. In the PCR, 60 Vbeta and 13 Jbeta primers were used. Assay used: immunoSEQ multiplex PCR; TCRdb lists only in-frame clones, some missing. The listing contains some 150,000 clones. Specimen: PBMCs. The receptors originated from a woman between 18 and 29 years old in good health and CMV-seronegative.

The CDR3, as DNA: TGCAGTGCTAACAGTCGGAATGAGCAGTTCTTC. Translated, it gives CSANSRNEQFF. The chain recombines TRBV20-1 with TRBJ2-1; unclear D gene. CDR1 is DFQATT, CDR2 SNEGSKA, per germline (reference sequence). V was pared by 4 bases and J by 7 bases, with 8 bases between. The CDR3 consists of 11 residues.

The CDR3 here is CASTPTTGELFF. The CDR3 bases are TGTGCCAGCACCCCTACCACCGGGGAGCTGTTTTTT. The chain uses TRBV7-3 and TRBJ2-2, with D hard to call. CDR3 size: 12 residues. Germline CDR1 and CDR2: SGHTA and FQGTGA. Trimming took off 7 bases at V and 4 bases at J, with 7 bases between the two ends.

V and J are TRBV6-1 and TRBJ2-7, with D perhaps matching TRBD1 (6 bases). Trimming took off 3 bases at V and 4 bases at J, with 22 bases between the two ends. Germline V lookup: CDR1 MNHNS, CDR2 SASEGT. This CDR3 has 17 residues. CDR3 DNA: TGTGCCAGCAGTGATCTCTCTTACGACATAAGGGGGTACGAGCAGTACGTC. Its translation is CASSDLSYDIRGYEQYV.

The chain combines TRBV15 with TRBJ2-7, with TRBD1 matching 11 bases. The CDR3 is 15 amino acids. Germline loops: CDR1 LNHNV, CDR2 YYDKDF (reference sequence). V shed 3 bases and J 6 bases; nucleotides not matched to a gene: 7. The CDR3 region is CATSRDRGRGGEQYV. The CDR3 DNA is TGTGCCACCAGCAGGGACAGGGGGCGCGGGGGCGAGCAGTACGTC.

V is TRBV23-1 and J is TRBJ1-5; D not resolved. TRBV23-1 counts as an open reading frame of uncertain function. The CDR3 loop spans 17 amino acids. Trimming left V 0 bases short and J 3 bases short, with 15 bases between. Written as DNA, the CDR3 is TGCGCCAGCAGTCAATCAGTCAGGTTTAGGCACAATCAGCCCCAGCATTTT. Translating gives CASSQSVRFRHNQPQHF.

The J gene is TRBJ2-3, the V gene TRBV4-2; 12 bases match TRBD2. J lost 4 bases, V lost 0 bases, and 2 bases had no gene match. The germline V gene encodes CDR1 LGHNA and CDR2 YNFKEQ. This CDR3 is 16 amino acids long. The CDR3 spells CASSQDLAGGPDTQYF. CDR3 DNA sequence: TGTGCCAGCAGCCAAGATCTAGCGGGAGGGCCAGATACGCAGTATTTT.

Note on this clone: One end of the junction fails to match germline, which may point to a read error. The chain employs TRBV5-4 and TRBJ2-7; 12 positions agree with TRBD2. This CDR3 is 16 amino acids long. The germline V gene encodes CDR1 SGHNT and CDR2 YYREEE (reference sequence). As DNA, the CDR3 is TGTGCCAGCGGCTTGGTCCTAGCGGGAGGGAACTACGAGCAGTACTTC. Its translation: CASGLVLAGGNYEQYF. The entire variable domain, with the rest obtained from reference TRBV5-4 and TRBJ2-7, is as follows: ETGVTQSPTHLIKTRGQQVTLRCSSQSGHNTVSWYQQALGQGPQFIFQYYREEENGRGNFPPRFSGLQFPNYSSELNVNALELDDSALYLCASGLVLAGGNYEQYFGPGTRLTVT.

The chain has TRBV2 and TRBJ1-5; TRBD1 agrees at 7 bases. V lost 6 bases, J lost 0 bases, and 2 bases stayed unmatched. Germline CDR1 is SNHLY and CDR2 is FYNNEI. The CDR3 runs 14 residues. DNA of the CDR3: TGTGCCAGCAGGGGGACAGTTAGCAATCAGCCCCAGCATTTT. It yields the protein CASRGTVSNQPQHF.

The rearrangement joins TRBV7-3 to TRBJ2-3, with D possibly being TRBD2 (6 bases). From germline, CDR1 is SGHTA and CDR2 FQGTGA. The CDR3 is 15 residues long. V was shortened by 5 bases and J by 6 bases, with 18 bases between the two germline ends. CDR3 sequence: CASSPRAGLGDTQYF. As DNA, the CDR3 is TGTGCCAGCAGCCCCCGGGCGGGATTAGGGGATACGCAGTATTTT.

The chain couples TRBV12-5 to TRBJ1-2; TRBD1 aligns across 9 bases. V shed 7 bases and J 8 bases; nucleotides not matched to a gene: 5. This CDR3 comprises 12 residues. Germline V gene sequence: CDR1 LGHNT, CDR2 FRNRAP. CDR3 protein: CASVIGTGGYTF. The CDR3 DNA is TGTGCTAGTGTGATAGGGACAGGGGGCTACACCTTC.

The chain links TRBV4-1 to TRBJ1-1; 8 bases map to TRBD1. J was trimmed by 5 bases and V by 4 bases; bases with no gene match: 12. Germline CDR1 MGHRA, CDR2 YSYEKL. The length of the CDR3 is 16 residues. The CDR3: CASSRRQGPRGTEAFF. In DNA, the CDR3 is TGCGCCAGCAGCCGACGACAGGGGCCGAGGGGAACTGAAGCTTTCTTT.

V usage is TRBV4-2 and J usage is TRBJ2-3, with D possibly matching TRBD1 (7 bases). The germline CDR1 and CDR2 sequences are LGHNA and YNFKEQ. The V end lost 6 bases, the J end lost 8 bases, and 18 bases lay between the germline ends. The CDR3 totals 14 residues. The CDR3 loop is CASSQGGDLATQYF. CDR3 coding DNA: TGTGCCAGCAGTCAGGGGGGAGATCTGGCTACGCAGTATTTT.

The chain uses TRBV5-1 and TRBJ2-1; TRBD1 is a possible D gene (6 bases). Germline CDR1 reads SGHRS; CDR2 reads YFSETQ. The CDR3 totals 15 residues. The germline V and J ends were trimmed by 3 bases and 0 bases, with 10 bases remaining between them. The CDR3 coding sequence is TGCGCCAGCAGCTCCGACAGGAGCTCCTACAATGAGCAGTTCTTC. Its protein product is CASSSDRSSYNEQFF.

V and J are TRBV7-2 and TRBJ1-2; 7 nucleotides match TRBD1. From germline, CDR1 is SGHTA and CDR2 FQGNSA. The CDR3 length is 15 residues. Unmatched junction bases numbered 8, after V lost 4 bases and J lost 3 bases. The CDR3 DNA follows: TGTGCCAGCAGCTCCCGACAGGGTAATGACTATGGCTACACCTTC. It specifies CASSSRQGNDYGYTF.

The rearrangement links TRBV7-6 to TRBJ2-5; tentatively, D is TRBD2 (6 bases). The J call may not be correct, given that the DNA end is closer to TRBJ2-7. Germline loops: CDR1 SGHVS, CDR2 FNYEAQ. There are 15 residues in the CDR3. In nucleotides, the CDR3 is TGTGCCAGCAGCAAAACAGCGACTAGTAAGGACGAGCAGTACTTC. This translates into CASSKTATSKDEQYF.

The CDR3 DNA follows: TGTGCTAGTGGTTTGAAAACTTCTCCCCGGTACCAAGAGACCCAGTACTTC. This gives the protein CASGLKTSPRYQETQYF. This chain uses TRBV12-5 with TRBJ2-5; D not resolved. Germline loops: CDR1 LGHNT, CDR2 FRNRAP. Trimming took off 2 bases at V and 0 bases at J, with 16 bases between the two ends. There are 17 residues in the CDR3.

V is TRBV7-3 and J is TRBJ2-6, with unresolved D. This CDR3 comprises 15 residues. Deletions cut 0 bases from V and 1 base from J, with 4 bases between. CDR1 is SGHTA, CDR2 FQGTGA, per germline. CDR3 loop: CASSLTVSGANVLTF. CDR3 bases: TGTGCCAGCAGCTTAACCGTATCTGGGGCCAACGTCCTGACTTTC. The full variable domain, completed using reference TRBV7-3 and TRBJ2-6, is GAGVSQTPSNKVTEKGKYVELRCDPISGHTALYWYRQSLGQGPEFLIYFQGTGAADDSGLPNDRFFAVRPEGSVSTLKIQRTERGDSAVYLCASSLTVSGANVLTFGAGSRLTVL.

The chain links TRBV6-5 to TRBJ2-2; 9 nucleotides match TRBD2. V trimming: 0 bases; J trimming: 6 bases; junction bases outside the gene matches: 5. The CDR3 spans 16 residues. CDR1 is MNHEY, CDR2 SVGAGI, per germline. The CDR3 loop reads CASSYSGLAGAGELFF. In DNA form, the CDR3 reads TGTGCCAGCAGTTACTCGGGATTAGCGGGAGCCGGGGAGCTGTTTTTT.

The CDR3, as DNA: TGTGCCAGCAGCTTATCGGGACAGCCCTACGAGCAGTACTTC. This gives the protein CASSLSGQPYEQYF. The chain has TRBV7-9 and TRBJ2-5; 7 bases agree with TRBD1. The end of the DNA aligns better with TRBJ2-7, so the J call may be wrong. The CDR3 sequence is 14 residues long. The V gene's germline CDR1 is SEHNR and CDR2 FQNEAQ (reference sequence).

The chain combines TRBV10-2 with TRBJ1-2; tentatively, D is TRBD1 (6 bases). Germline V gene lookup returns CDR1 WSHSY and CDR2 SAAADI. CDR3 length: 14 residues. V shed 6 bases and J shed 3 bases, with 14 bases lying between them. The CDR3 sequence: CASRANRADYGYTF. Here the CDR3 DNA reads TGCGCCAGCAGGGCGAACAGGGCGGACTATGGCTACACCTTC.

This chain links TRBV9 with TRBJ2-1; 8 bases match TRBD1. The CDR3 covers 15 residues. After removal of 0 bases from V and 4 bases from J, the junction contained 3 bases not matched to a gene. Germline V CDR1 and CDR2: SGDLS, YYNGEE. The CDR3 spells CASSVAGQGYNEQFF. Here the CDR3 DNA reads TGTGCCAGCAGCGTAGCAGGACAGGGATACAATGAGCAGTTCTTC. The variable domain in full, completed from reference TRBV9 and TRBJ2-1, reads DSGVTQTPKHLITATGQRVTLRCSPRSGDLSVYWYQQSLDQGLQFLIQYYNGEERAKGNILERFSAQQFPDLHSELNLSSLELGDSALYFCASSVAGQGYNEQFFGPGTRLTVL.

The chain carries TRBV4-3 and TRBJ2-5; D is undetermined. Germline lookup yields CDR1 LGHNA and CDR2 YSLEER. Trimming stripped 0 bases from V and 5 bases from J, with 13 bases between. This CDR3 has 15 residues. CDR3 amino acids: CASSQDLAPRETQYF. Here the CDR3 DNA reads TGCGCCAGCAGCCAAGATCTTGCACCGAGGGAGACCCAGTACTTC.

The chain couples TRBV10-3 to TRBJ2-7, with TRBD2 identical over 7 bases. Trimming removed 2 bases from V and 4 bases from J; junction bases left unmatched: 5. The CDR3 extends over 14 amino acids. From germline, CDR1 is ENHRY and CDR2 SYGVKD. CDR3 in DNA: TGTGCCATCAGTGAGGGCGGGAGTAAATACGAGCAGTACTTC. Protein product: CAISEGGSKYEQYF.

The V call is TRBV19, the J call TRBJ2-3; D unresolved. V was clipped by 1 base and J by 2 bases, with 4 bases between them. The CDR3 is made up of 13 amino acids. Germline-derived CDR1 and CDR2 are LNHDA and SQIVND (reference sequence). In DNA form, the CDR3 reads TGTGCCAGTAGTATAGGAGACACAGATACGCAGTATTTT. It encodes CASSIGDTDTQYF.

The chain combines TRBV19 with TRBJ2-5, with D possibly matching TRBD1 (5 bases). Near its end, the DNA agrees better with TRBJ2-7, so the J call may be wrong. The CDR3 has 15 residues. In germline, CDR1 is LNHDA, CDR2 SQIVND (reference sequence). The CDR3 nucleotides are TGTGCCAGTAGTATTAGAGGCAGGGCGCACTACGAGCAGTACTTC. This encodes CASSIRGRAHYEQYF.

V and J are TRBV19 and TRBJ1-5; D is unclear. CDR1 is LNHDA, CDR2 SQIVND, per germline (reference sequence). Trimming pared 6 bases from V and 9 bases from J, leaving 15 bases between. There are 13 residues in the CDR3. The CDR3 region has the DNA TGTGCCAGTAGCCGTGAGGGATCTGGGCCCCAGCATTTT. It encodes CASSREGSGPQHF.

The J gene is TRBJ2-7, the V gene TRBV6-1; 11 positions match TRBD1. The CDR3 totals 12 residues. From germline, CDR1 is MNHNS and CDR2 SASEGT. The junction had 5 bases not matched to a gene; V was cut back by 10 bases and J by 6 bases. This chain's CDR3 is CAIGQGAGEQYF. In DNA, the CDR3 is TGTGCCATAGGACAGGGGGCGGGCGAGCAGTACTTC.